These 7 T cell receptor beta chains were all obtained from the same sample, sequenced in a study of blood T cell repertoires in COVID-19. TCRdb's table, derived via immunoSEQ multiplex PCR, lists solely in-frame clones and lacks some. The sample records roughly 63,000 clones, around 73% being singletons. Sequenced material: peripheral blood. The receptor source for this set is a man older than 75 with acute or convalescent COVID-19.

In its sample, this clone was seen once. This chain connects TRBV27 to TRBJ1-1, with D unresolved. CDR1 MNHEY and CDR2 SMNVEV come from the germline V gene (reference sequence). The CDR3 loop spans 14 amino acids. V was trimmed by 6 bases and J by 5 bases, leaving 16 bases between them. This chain's CDR3 is CASSASKGRTEAFF. CDR3 coding DNA: TGTGCCAGCAGCGCCTCTAAAGGGAGGACTGAAGCTTTCTTT.

This chain uses TRBV2 with TRBJ2-7; 9 bases map to TRBD1. The CDR3 covers 15 residues. Germline lookup yields CDR1 SNHLY and CDR2 FYNNEI. V gave up 2 bases and J gave up 2 bases; unmatched junction bases: 4. CDR3: CASSESGTGTYEQYF. DNA for the CDR3: TGTGCCAGCAGTGAATCCGGGACAGGGACCTACGAGCAGTACTTC. The variable domain in full, with the rest retrieved from reference TRBV2 and TRBJ2-7, is EPEVTQTPSHQVTQMGQEVILRCVPISNHLYFYWYRQILGQKVEFLVSFYNNEISEKSEIFDDQFSVERPDGSNFTLKIRSTKLEDSAMYFCASSESGTGTYEQYFGPGTRLTVT.

V usage is TRBV15 and J usage is TRBJ1-4; 8 bases are shared with TRBD1. The CDR3 loop spans 18 amino acids. Losses at the gene ends were 0 bases for V and 7 bases for J; bases not matched to a gene: 13. Germline CDR1 LNHNV, CDR2 YYDKDF (reference sequence). CDR3 sequence reads: CATSRDLPGQGRSEKLFF. CDR3 sequence (DNA): TGTGCCACCAGCAGAGACCTGCCTGGACAGGGAAGAAGTGAAAAACTGTTTTTT.

The J gene is TRBJ1-2, the V gene TRBV6-5; D unresolved. Trimming removed 7 bases at V and 0 bases at J, with 15 bases between. The CDR3 loop spans 15 amino acids. CDR1 is MNHEY and CDR2 is SVGAGI in the germline V gene. CDR3 DNA: TGTGCCAGCACCACGGCGCGGCCCGCTAACTATGGCTACACCTTC. Its protein product is CASTTARPANYGYTF.

V is TRBV24-1 and J is TRBJ2-6; D is unclear. V shed 9 bases and J shed 0 bases, with 5 bases lying between them. Germline V gene sequence: CDR1 KGHDR, CDR2 SFDVKD. CDR3 length: 13 amino acids. Here the CDR3 reads CATPRSGANVLTF. Written as DNA, the CDR3 is TGTGCCACCCCCCGCTCTGGGGCCAACGTCCTGACTTTC.

The V call is TRBV5-4, the J call TRBJ2-7, with a possible D match to TRBD1 (6 bases). This CDR3 is built from 15 residues. Trimming pared 3 bases from V and 2 bases from J, leaving 15 bases between. Germline assignment: CDR1 SGHNT and CDR2 YYREEE (reference sequence). This CDR3 reads CASSSPRDTTYEQYF. The CDR3 DNA sequence: TGTGCCAGCAGCTCCCCCCGGGACACCACCTACGAGCAGTACTTC.

This clone is medium-sized within its sample. This CDR3 is CAISEQGGDTIYF. DNA for the CDR3: TGTGCCATCAGTGAACAAGGGGGAGACACCATATATTTT. The J gene is TRBJ1-3, the V gene TRBV10-3; TRBD1 is a possible D gene (6 bases). In germline, CDR1 is ENHRY, CDR2 SYGVKD. The germline V and J ends were trimmed by 3 bases and 8 bases, with 11 bases remaining between them. This CDR3 contains 13 residues.